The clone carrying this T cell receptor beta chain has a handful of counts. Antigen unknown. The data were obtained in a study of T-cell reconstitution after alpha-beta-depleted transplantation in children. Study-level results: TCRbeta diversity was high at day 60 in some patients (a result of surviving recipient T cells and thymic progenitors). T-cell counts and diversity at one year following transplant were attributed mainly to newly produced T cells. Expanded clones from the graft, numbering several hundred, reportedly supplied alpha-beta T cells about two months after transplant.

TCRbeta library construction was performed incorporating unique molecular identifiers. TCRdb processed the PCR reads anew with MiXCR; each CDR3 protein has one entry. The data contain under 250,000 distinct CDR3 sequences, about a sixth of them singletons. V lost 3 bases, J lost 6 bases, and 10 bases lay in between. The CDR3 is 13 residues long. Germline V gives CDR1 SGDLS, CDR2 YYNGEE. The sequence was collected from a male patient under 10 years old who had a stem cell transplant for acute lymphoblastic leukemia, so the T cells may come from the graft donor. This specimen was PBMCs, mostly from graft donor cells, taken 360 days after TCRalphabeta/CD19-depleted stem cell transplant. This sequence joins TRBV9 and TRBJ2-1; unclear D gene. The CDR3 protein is CASSASKANEQFF. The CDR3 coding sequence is TGTGCCAGCAGCGCTAGTAAAGCCAATGAGCAGTTCTTC.